The 3 T cell receptor beta chains presented below share a single source sample, sequenced in a study of monozygotic twins with inflammatory bowel disease. Reprocessing the 5' RACE reads, TCRdb reports a single entry for every CDR3 protein and omits DNA. The specimen's table records around 47,000 distinct CDR3 sequences. The specimen sequenced was blood. These receptor sequences come from a human donor with ulcerative colitis or Crohn's disease, or a healthy co-twin of an affected twin (not recorded which).

V gene TRBV7-7 combines with J gene TRBJ2-5; without DNA, the TCRdb call of TRBD1 cannot be checked. Germline CDR1 is SSHAT and CDR2 is FNYEAQ (reference sequence). CDR3 size: 16 residues. CDR3 in amino acids: CASSFETGGLGETQYF.

The rearrangement joins TRBV15 to TRBJ1-2; no DNA is available, so the TRBD1 call from TCRdb remains unchecked. CDR1 LNHNV and CDR2 YYDKDF come from the germline V gene (reference sequence). The CDR3 covers 15 residues. CDR3 in amino acids: CATSRGQGKWNGYTF.

Here the CDR3 reads CASSPTGSTEAFF. The genes are TRBV3-1 and TRBJ1-1; the TCRdb call, TRBD1, lacks DNA for checking. This CDR3 contains 13 residues. Germline values: CDR1 LGHDT, CDR2 YNNKEL (reference sequence). Combining the CDR3 with reference TRBV3-1 and TRBJ1-1 gives the whole variable domain DTAVSQTPKYLVTQMGNDKSIKCEQNLGHDTMYWYKQDSKKFLKIMFSYNNKELIINETVPNRFSPKSPDKAHLNLHINSLELGDSAVYFCASSPTGSTEAFFGQGTRLTVV.